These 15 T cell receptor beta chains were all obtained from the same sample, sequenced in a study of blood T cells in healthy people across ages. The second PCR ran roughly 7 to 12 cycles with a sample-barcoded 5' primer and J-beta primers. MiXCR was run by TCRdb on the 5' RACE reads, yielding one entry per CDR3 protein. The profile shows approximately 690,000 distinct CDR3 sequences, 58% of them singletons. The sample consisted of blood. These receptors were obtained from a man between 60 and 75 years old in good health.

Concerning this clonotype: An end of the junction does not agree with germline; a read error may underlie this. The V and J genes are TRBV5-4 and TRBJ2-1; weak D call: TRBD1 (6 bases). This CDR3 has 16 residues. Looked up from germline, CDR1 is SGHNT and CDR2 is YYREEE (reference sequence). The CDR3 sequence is CASSTPDRSVANEQFF. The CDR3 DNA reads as TGCGCCAGCAGCACGCCCGACAGGTCAGTTGCCAATGAGCAGTTCTTC.

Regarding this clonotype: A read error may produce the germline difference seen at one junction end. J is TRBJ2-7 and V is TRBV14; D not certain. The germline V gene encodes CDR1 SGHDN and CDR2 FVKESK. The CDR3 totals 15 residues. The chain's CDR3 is CACSQDRPRSYEQYF. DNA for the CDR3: TGTGCCTGCAGCCAAGATAGACCCCGATCCTACGAGCAGTACTTC.

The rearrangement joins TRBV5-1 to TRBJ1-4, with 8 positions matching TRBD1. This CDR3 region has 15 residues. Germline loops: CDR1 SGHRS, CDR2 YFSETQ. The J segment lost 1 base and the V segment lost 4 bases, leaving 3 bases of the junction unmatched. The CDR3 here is CASSADRGTNEKLFF. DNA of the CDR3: TGCGCCAGCAGCGCTGACAGGGGAACTAATGAAAAACTGTTTTTT.

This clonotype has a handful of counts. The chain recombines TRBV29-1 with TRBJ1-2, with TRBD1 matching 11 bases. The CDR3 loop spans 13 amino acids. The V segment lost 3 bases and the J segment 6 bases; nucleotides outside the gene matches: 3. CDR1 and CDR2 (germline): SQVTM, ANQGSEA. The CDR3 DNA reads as TGCAGCGTTGATGGGACAGGGGGGGATGGCTACACCTTC. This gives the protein CSVDGTGGDGYTF.

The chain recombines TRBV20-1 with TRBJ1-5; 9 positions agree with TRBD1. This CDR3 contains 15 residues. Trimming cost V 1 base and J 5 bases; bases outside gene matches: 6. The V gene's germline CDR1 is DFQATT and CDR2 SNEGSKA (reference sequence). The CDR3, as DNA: TGCAGTGCTAGAGGGGACAGGGACCGTTATCAGCCCCAGCATTTT. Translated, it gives CSARGDRDRYQPQHF.

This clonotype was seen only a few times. The chain's CDR3 is CASTLGQGGNEQYF. The CDR3 DNA reads as TGTGCCAGCACCCTGGGACAGGGGGGGAACGAGCAGTACTTC. This rearrangement joins TRBV12-3 or TRBV12-4 to TRBJ2-7; 11 nucleotides agree with TRBD1. Losses at the gene ends were 7 bases for V and 5 bases for J; bases not matched to a gene: 7. CDR3 size: 14 residues.

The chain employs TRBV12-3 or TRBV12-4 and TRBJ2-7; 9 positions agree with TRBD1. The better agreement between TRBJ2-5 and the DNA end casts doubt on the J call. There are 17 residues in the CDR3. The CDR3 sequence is CASSLGTGAVMEETQYF. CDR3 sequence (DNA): TGTGCCAGCAGTTTAGGGACAGGGGCGGTCATGGAAGAGACCCAGTACTTC.

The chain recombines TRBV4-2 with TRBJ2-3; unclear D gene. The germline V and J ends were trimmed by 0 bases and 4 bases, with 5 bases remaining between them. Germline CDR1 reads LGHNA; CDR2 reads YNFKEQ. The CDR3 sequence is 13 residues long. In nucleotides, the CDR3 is TGTGCCAGCAGCCAAGATCCCTCAGATACGCAGTATTTT. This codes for CASSQDPSDTQYF.

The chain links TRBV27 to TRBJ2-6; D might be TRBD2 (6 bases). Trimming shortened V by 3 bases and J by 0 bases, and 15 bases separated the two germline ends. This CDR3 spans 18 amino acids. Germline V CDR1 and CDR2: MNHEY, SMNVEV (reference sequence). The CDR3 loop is CASSFGWDFSSGANVLTF. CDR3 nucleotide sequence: TGTGCCAGCAGTTTCGGTTGGGACTTTAGCTCTGGGGCCAACGTCCTGACTTTC. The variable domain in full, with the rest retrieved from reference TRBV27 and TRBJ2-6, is EAQVTQNPRYLITVTGKKLTVTCSQNMNHEYMSWYRQDPGLGLRQIYYSMNVEVTDKGDVPEGYKVSRKEKRNFPLILESPSPNQTSLYFCASSFGWDFSSGANVLTFGAGSRLTVL.

CDR3 nucleotides: TGCGCCAGCAGCTTGGAGGGCAGGGACCCAGATACGCAGTATTTT. Its translation: CASSLEGRDPDTQYF. The V call is TRBV5-1, the J call TRBJ2-3, with D perhaps assigned TRBD1 or TRBD2 (5 bases each). Trimming removed 0 bases from V and 4 bases from J, with 12 bases in between. The CDR3 is 15 residues long. CDR1 is SGHRS and CDR2 is YFSETQ in the germline V gene.

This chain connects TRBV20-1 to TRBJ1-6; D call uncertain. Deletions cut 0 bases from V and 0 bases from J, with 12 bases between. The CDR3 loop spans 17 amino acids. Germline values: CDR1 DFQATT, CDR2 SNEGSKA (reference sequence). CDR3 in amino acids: CSARDRLGSSYNSPLHF. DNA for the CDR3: TGCAGTGCTAGAGATCGCTTGGGGAGCTCCTATAATTCACCCCTCCACTTT.

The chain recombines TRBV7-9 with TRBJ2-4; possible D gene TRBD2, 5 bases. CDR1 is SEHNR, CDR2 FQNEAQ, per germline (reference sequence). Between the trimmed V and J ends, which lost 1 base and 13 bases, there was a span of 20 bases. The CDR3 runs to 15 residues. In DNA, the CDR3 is TGTGCCAGCAGCTTAGGGAGGACTCCGGGTGAAGAGCAGTACTTC. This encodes CASSLGRTPGEEQYF.

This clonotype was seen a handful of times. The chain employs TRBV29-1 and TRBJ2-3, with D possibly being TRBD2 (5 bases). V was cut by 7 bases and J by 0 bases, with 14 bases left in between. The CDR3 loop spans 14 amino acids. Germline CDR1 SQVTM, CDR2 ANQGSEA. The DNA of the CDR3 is TGCAGCGGGCGCAGCGGTACTAGCACAGATACGCAGTATTTT. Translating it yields CSGRSGTSTDTQYF.

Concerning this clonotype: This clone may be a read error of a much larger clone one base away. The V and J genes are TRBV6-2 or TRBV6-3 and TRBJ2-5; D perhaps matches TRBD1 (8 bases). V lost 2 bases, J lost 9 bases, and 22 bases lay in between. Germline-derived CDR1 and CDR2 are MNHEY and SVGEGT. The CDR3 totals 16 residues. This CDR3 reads CASSYEPDRARGAQYF. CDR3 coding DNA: TGTGCCAGCAGTTACGAACCGGACAGGGCTCGGGGGGCCCAGTACTTC.

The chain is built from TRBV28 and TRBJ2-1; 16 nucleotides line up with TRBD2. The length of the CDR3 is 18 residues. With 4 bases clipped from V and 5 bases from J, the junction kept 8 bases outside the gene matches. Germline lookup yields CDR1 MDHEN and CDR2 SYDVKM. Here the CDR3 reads CASSSPGLAGGQHNEQFF. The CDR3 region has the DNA TGTGCCAGCAGTTCCCCGGGACTAGCGGGGGGGCAGCACAATGAGCAGTTCTTC. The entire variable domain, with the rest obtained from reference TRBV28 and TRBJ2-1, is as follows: DVKVTQSSRYLVKRTGEKVFLECVQDMDHENMFWYRQDPGLGLRLIYFSYDVKMKEKGDIPEGYSVSREKKERFSLILESASTNQTSMYLCASSSPGLAGGQHNEQFFGPGTRLTVL.